The T cell receptor beta chain under discussion was sequenced for a study of regulatory T cells in long-lasting Graves disease. General study results and limits: What was studied was peripheral blood only, and not thyroid tissue.

Arm-PCR of CDR3 regions with iRepertoire HTBI primers generated TCR beta libraries. TCRdb ran MiXCR on the multiplex PCR reads and lists one entry per CDR3 protein. The sample holds a few hundred thousand distinct CDR3 sequences; 20% to 25% are singletons and the top ten take more than 13%. Unmatched junction bases numbered 9, after V lost 3 bases and J lost 0 bases. Germline CDR1 and CDR2: SGHDN and FVKESK. The CDR3 spans 19 residues. Time point noted: persistent/refractory GD, antithyroid drugs over 5 years with positive TRAb. RNA isolated from PBMCs was used to make the TCR library. Each of the patients was recruited from an endocrinology department situated in Xi'an, China. A few counts support this clonotype. What it recognizes is unknown.

The starting material was peripheral blood mononuclear cells (PBMCs), obtained when the disease was refractory, from a patient treated with antithyroid drugs. The TCR originated in a female donor with Graves disease. The chain carries TRBV14 and TRBJ2-3; 13 bases match TRBD2. Here the CDR3 DNA reads TGTGCCAGCAGCCAGACACTAGCGGGAGGGCCCTCTAGCACAGATACGCAGTATTTT. Translation: CASSQTLAGGPSSTDTQYF. The full variable domain, in which reference TRBV14 and TRBJ2-3 provide the parts outside the CDR3, is EAGVTQFPSHSVIEKGQTVTLRCDPISGHDNLYWYRRVMGKEIKFLLHFVKESKQDESGMPNNRFLAERTGGTYSTLKVQPAELEDSGVYFCASSQTLAGGPSSTDTQYFGPGTRLTVL.